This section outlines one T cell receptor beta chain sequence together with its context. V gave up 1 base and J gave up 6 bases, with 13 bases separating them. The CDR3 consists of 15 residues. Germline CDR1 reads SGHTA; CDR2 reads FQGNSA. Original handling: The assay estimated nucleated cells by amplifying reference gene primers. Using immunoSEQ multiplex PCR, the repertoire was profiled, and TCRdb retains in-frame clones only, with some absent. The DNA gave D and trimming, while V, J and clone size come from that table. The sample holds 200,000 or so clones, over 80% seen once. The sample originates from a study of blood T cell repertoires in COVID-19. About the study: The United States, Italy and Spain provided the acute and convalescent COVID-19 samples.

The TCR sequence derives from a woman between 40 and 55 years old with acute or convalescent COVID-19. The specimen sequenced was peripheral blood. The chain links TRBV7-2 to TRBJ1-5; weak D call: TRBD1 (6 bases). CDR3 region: CASSLDGRGGQPQHF. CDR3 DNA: TGTGCCAGCAGCTTAGATGGCAGGGGCGGTCAGCCCCAGCATTTT.